Following are 13 T cell receptor beta chains from one sample sequenced in a study of shared clonotypes between healthy human individuals. Sequencing used immunoSEQ multiplex PCR; TCRdb keeps in-frame clones, though not all of them. The sample contains about 1 million clones, approximately 72% of which appear only once. Sequences were obtained from memory CD4+ T cells sorted from blood. The subset here: CD45RA-negative fraction. The receptor source for this set is a man aged 18 to 30 in good health.

Remarks on this clone: At the DNA level, this CDR3 is encoded by other sequences in the same sample as well. The chain employs TRBV18 and TRBJ2-1, with TRBD2 identical over 14 bases. Germline V gives CDR1 KGHSH, CDR2 LQKENI. This CDR3 contains 16 residues. V was clipped by 0 bases and J by 6 bases; unmatched bases: 1. The CDR3 spells CASSPPGLAGGNEQFF. In nucleotides, the CDR3 is TGTGCCAGCTCACCACCTGGACTAGCGGGAGGCAATGAGCAGTTCTTC. Full variable domain (remainder filled in from reference TRBV18 and TRBJ2-1): NAGVMQNPRHLVRRRGQEARLRCSPMKGHSHVYWYRQLPEEGLKFMVYLQKENIIDESGMPKERFSAEFPKEGPSILRIQQVVRGDSAAYFCASSPPGLAGGNEQFFGPGTRLTVL.

The chain has TRBV5-4 and TRBJ2-6; TRBD1 is a possible D gene (6 bases). The germline V gene has CDR1 SGHNT and CDR2 YYREEE (reference sequence). V shed 4 bases and J shed 0 bases, with 11 bases lying between them. This CDR3 has 16 amino acids. The CDR3 DNA reads TGTGCCAGCAGCGTGACAGGAACCTCTGGGGCCAACGTCCTGACTTTC. It is translated as CASSVTGTSGANVLTF.

This clone came up a few times. The chain has TRBV11-2 and TRBJ1-6; TRBD1 is a possible D gene (5 bases). Germline loops: CDR1 SGHAT, CDR2 FQNNGV. The CDR3 length is 15 residues. The germline V and J ends were trimmed by 4 bases and 5 bases, with 12 bases remaining between them. CDR3 sequence (DNA): TGTGCCAGCAGCTCCCGACGGGGGGATAATTCACCCCTCCACTTT. Translated, it gives CASSSRRGDNSPLHF.

The CDR3 DNA is TGTGCCAGCACCCGGGACGGGACTAACTATGGCTACACCTTC. It translates to CASTRDGTNYGYTF. The gene calls are TRBV6-6 and TRBJ1-2, with D possibly being TRBD1 (5 bases). The CDR3 is made up of 14 amino acids. The V and J ends lost 7 bases and 0 bases respectively, with 12 bases between them. In germline, CDR1 is MNHNY, CDR2 SVGAGI (reference sequence).

V and J are TRBV4-3 and TRBJ1-1; D call uncertain. V lost 0 bases and J 5 bases, leaving 16 bases between the germline ends. Germline values: CDR1 LGHNA, CDR2 YSLEER. This CDR3 contains 16 residues. CDR3 amino acids: CASSQDGGWRETEAFF. The CDR3 DNA follows: TGCGCCAGCAGCCAAGATGGCGGGTGGAGGGAGACTGAAGCTTTCTTT.

The chain joins TRBV5-5 to TRBJ2-4, with D perhaps matching TRBD2 (6 bases). The V end was cut by 0 bases, the J end by 0 bases, with 10 bases between. The CDR3 consists of 16 residues. The germline V gene has CDR1 SGHKS and CDR2 YYEKEE (reference sequence). CDR3 nucleotides: TGTGCCAGCAGCTTGGTGTCCGGGGGAGCCAAAAACATTCAGTACTTC. It yields the protein CASSLVSGGAKNIQYF. Supplemented by reference TRBV5-5 and TRBJ2-4, the full variable domain reads DAGVTQSPTHLIKTRGQQVTLRCSPISGHKSVSWYQQVLGQGPQFIFQYYEKEERGRGNFPDRFSARQFPNYSSELNVNALLLGDSALYLCASSLVSGGAKNIQYFGAGTRLSVL.

The gene calls are TRBV7-2 and TRBJ1-2, with D uncertain. Germline V gives CDR1 SGHTA, CDR2 FQGNSA. The V end was cut by 5 bases, the J end by 8 bases, with 12 bases between. This CDR3 has 12 residues. CDR3 DNA: TGTGCCAGCAGCCCCAGGACGGGAGGCTACACCTTC. This gives the protein CASSPRTGGYTF.

This sequence joins TRBV4-1 and TRBJ1-2, with D unclear. Looked up from germline, CDR1 is MGHRA and CDR2 is YSYEKL. Trimming took 3 bases from V and 6 from J, leaving 20 bases between them. The CDR3 runs to 16 residues. The CDR3 spells CASSHPPATTYDGYTF. The CDR3 nucleotides are TGCGCCAGCAGCCACCCCCCGGCAACAACCTACGATGGCTACACCTTC.

Comments on this clone: This same CDR3 is encoded by further DNA sequences in the sample. The V call is TRBV5-1, the J call TRBJ1-5, with TRBD1 identical over 9 bases. Germline V gene sequence: CDR1 SGHRS, CDR2 YFSETQ. This CDR3 contains 14 residues. V lost 4 bases, J lost 4 bases, and 3 bases stayed unmatched. The CDR3 DNA sequence: TGCGCCAGCAGCCTGACAGGGGGTAATCAGCCCCAGCATTTT. Translating gives CASSLTGGNQPQHF.

This chain connects TRBV14 to TRBJ1-6; 9 bases are shared with TRBD1. Germline CDR1 and CDR2: SGHDN and FVKESK. The CDR3 is made up of 16 amino acids. V trimming: 3 bases; J trimming: 6 bases; junction bases outside the gene matches: 6. CDR3 DNA sequence: TGTGCCAGCAGCCAGAGGACAGGGGAAAGTAATTCACCCCTCCACTTT. This sequence encodes CASSQRTGESNSPLHF.

This sequence joins TRBV10-3 and TRBJ1-3; no definite D call. The length of the CDR3 is 13 residues. V was shortened by 10 bases and J by 7 bases, with 17 bases between the two germline ends. The V gene's germline CDR1 is ENHRY and CDR2 SYGVKD. The CDR3, as DNA: TGTGCCACCGGCGGCGCCCAGGCGAACACCATATATTTT. As protein: CATGGAQANTIYF.

The gene calls are TRBV5-3 and TRBJ1-1; 8 bases map to TRBD1. TRBV5-3 is noted as an ORF with a role that remains uncertain. The CDR3 length is 14 residues. With 1 base clipped from V and 4 bases from J, the junction kept 3 bases outside the gene matches. CDR3 bases: TGTGCCAGAAGCTTGCAGGGGGCCGGCACTGAAGCTTTCTTT. Its protein product is CARSLQGAGTEAFF.

The rearrangement links TRBV7-2 to TRBJ2-3; 8 nucleotides align to TRBD2. CDR1 and CDR2 from the germline V gene are SGHTA and FQGNSA. The CDR3 is 18 amino acids. V was pared by 0 bases and J by 0 bases, with 8 bases of the junction left unmatched. CDR3 residues: CASSLARRLAGSTDTQYF. The DNA of the CDR3 is TGTGCCAGCAGCTTAGCTAGGCGATTAGCGGGGAGCACAGATACGCAGTATTTT.